The clone carrying this TCR beta chain occurred many times. Time point described: newly diagnosed GD, antithyroid drugs for less than 3 months. TCR sequences were obtained from RNA taken from PBMCs. TCR beta libraries were built with iRepertoire HTBI primers and Arm-PCR of CDR3 regions. TCRdb recomputed calls from the multiplex PCR reads with MiXCR, one row per CDR3 protein. The table includes 400,000 to 500,000 distinct CDR3 sequences, roughly 15% detected once. This sample stems from a study of regulatory T cells in long-lasting Graves disease. Trimming stripped 0 bases from V and 2 bases from J, with 14 bases between. Germline assignment: CDR1 SGHRS and CDR2 YFSETQ. The CDR3 is 16 amino acids. A further study also used this sample, focusing on T cells in Graves' hyperthyroidism and ophthalmopathy.

Specimen: peripheral blood mononuclear cells (PBMCs), collected at new diagnosis, from a patient treated with antithyroid drugs. The chain links TRBV5-1 to TRBJ1-1; no firm D call. This clonotype was sampled from a woman aged 18-35 years with Graves disease. CDR3 residues: CASSLENLGRNTEAFF. CDR3 bases: TGCGCCAGCAGCTTGGAAAATCTAGGAAGAAACACTGAAGCTTTCTTT.